This T cell receptor (beta chain) was identified during a study of blood T cells in healthy people across ages. The overall study: Researchers report that template switching captured about one barcoded beta molecule per two T cells.

This clonotype has a handful of counts. No antigen is known for it. CDR1 is MRHNA, CDR2 SNTAGT, per germline. The V gene end was trimmed by 6 bases and the J gene end by 11 bases; junction bases not matched to a gene: 11. This CDR3 is built from 15 residues. With each sample, at least 5 micrograms of total RNA were extracted. The study, taken as a whole, reports: Estimates drawn from one million T cells were deemed to understate diversity.

With a J-beta primer mix and a sample-barcoded 5' primer, a second PCR ran about 7 to 12 cycles. Each of the cDNA molecules was tagged by a template-switch adaptor with 12 random nucleotides. TCRdb called the 5' RACE reads again in MiXCR, with one record for every CDR3 protein. The sample yields over 1,300,000 distinct CDR3 sequences, 45% to 70% seen once. The source of this sequence is a man in his late teens or twenties in good health. The chain has TRBV6-4 and TRBJ2-3; 13 positions match TRBD2. The sequenced sample consisted of blood. The CDR3 bases are TGTGCCAGCAGCGGACTAGCGGGAGATCGACGCCGGCAGTATTTT. Amino acids: CASSGLAGDRRRQYF.